The 27 T cell receptor beta chains below all came from one sample that was sequenced in a study of radiation and T cells in renal cell carcinoma. As for time point: blood 4 weeks post-SBRT, at nephrectomy. The treatment here: 15 Gy SBRT to primary tumor, nephrectomy 4 weeks later. The protocol was immunoSEQ multiplex PCR, while the TCRdb copy is restricted to in-frame clones and leaves out a portion. The sample has tens of thousands of clones, around 85% seen once. The sample was blood, taken from a patient whose treatment included radiotherapy and nephrectomy. Receptors originate from a man between 60 and 70 years old with renal cell carcinoma.

The chain joins TRBV6-1 to TRBJ2-3, with 11 bases aligning to TRBD2. Germline trimming cut 6 bases from V and 2 bases from J; bases unmatched to any gene: 4. Germline V gives CDR1 MNHNS, CDR2 SASEGT. The CDR3 extends over 15 amino acids. CDR3 loop: CASRRLAGITDTQYF. CDR3 coding DNA: TGTGCCAGCAGGAGACTAGCGGGGATCACAGATACGCAGTATTTT.

The J gene is TRBJ1-2, the V gene TRBV28, with 10 bases matching TRBD1. The ends lost 1 base at V and 4 bases at J; junction bases unmatched: 9. In germline, CDR1 is MDHEN, CDR2 SYDVKM. CDR3 length equals 17 residues. CDR3 sequence reads: CASSLSGTGARTYGYTF. Here the CDR3 DNA reads TGTGCCAGCAGTTTATCAGGGACAGGGGCCCGGACCTATGGCTACACCTTC.

The table lists this clone with a few counts. CDR3 loop: CASSKGPNYEQYF. DNA of the CDR3: TGTGCCAGCAGCAAGGGACCAAACTACGAGCAGTACTTC. The gene calls are TRBV7-6 and TRBJ2-7, with D perhaps TRBD1 or TRBD2 (5 bases each). Trimming took 5 bases from V and 3 from J, leaving 11 bases between them. Germline V gene data show CDR1 as SGHVS and CDR2 as FNYEAQ. The CDR3 has 13 residues.

The V gene is TRBV27, the J gene TRBJ2-4; 11 bases agree with TRBD2. V lost 5 bases, J lost 3 bases, and 12 bases stayed unmatched. The CDR3 consists of 18 residues. Germline values: CDR1 MNHEY, CDR2 SMNVEV (reference sequence). CDR3 region: CASSPNPGTSGLKNIQYF. The CDR3 nucleotides are TGTGCCAGCAGTCCAAACCCCGGGACTAGCGGCCTCAAAAACATTCAGTACTTC.

A single count supports this clone. The gene calls are TRBV12-1 and TRBJ1-4; TRBD1, the D gene given by the table, was not confirmed from the DNA. TRBV12-1 is described as a pseudogene. This CDR3 region has 19 residues. The CDR3: CASSLRDRVPLATNEKLFF. DNA of the CDR3: TGTGCCAGCAGCTTAAGGGACAGAGTACCTCTTGCAACTAATGAAAAACTGTTTTTT.

The chain links TRBV15 to TRBJ2-5; 9 bases agree with TRBD2. V lost 5 bases and J lost 1; bases outside the gene matches: 5. In germline, CDR1 is LNHNV, CDR2 YYDKDF (reference sequence). This CDR3 contains 15 residues. CDR3 sequence reads: CATSVLAGVQETQYF. The CDR3 DNA follows: TGTGCCACCAGCGTGTTAGCGGGAGTCCAAGAGACCCAGTACTTC.

The chain carries TRBV5-6 and TRBJ2-7, with TRBD2 as a possible D gene (6 bases). Trimming left V 4 bases short and J 0 bases short, with 17 bases between. Germline CDR1 and CDR2: SGHDT and YYEEEE. This CDR3 is built from 16 residues. CDR3 sequence: CASSPTGTPYSYEQYF. CDR3 DNA: TGTGCCAGCAGCCCAACCGGGACTCCATACTCCTACGAGCAGTACTTC.

V is TRBV6-5 and J is TRBJ2-3; either TRBD1 or TRBD2 may fit D (5 bases each). From germline, CDR1 is MNHEY and CDR2 SVGAGI. V lost 8 bases, J lost 0 bases, and 12 bases lay in between. The CDR3 extends over 14 amino acids. CDR3 amino acids: CASRGTLSTDTQYF. The CDR3 bases are TGTGCCAGCCGAGGGACGCTGAGCACAGATACGCAGTATTTT.

This chain connects TRBV4-1 to TRBJ2-2, with unresolved D. V lost 1 base and J lost 2, with 11 bases in between. The CDR3 spans 16 residues. Germline V gene data show CDR1 as MGHRA and CDR2 as YSYEKL. CDR3 nucleotide sequence: TGCGCCAGCAGCCAAGCACCGCAGGCAAACACCGGGGAGCTGTTTTTT. Amino acid sequence: CASSQAPQANTGELFF.

This clone was seen once. The chain links TRBV7-2 to TRBJ2-7, with a tentative D call TRBD1 (6 bases). The germline V and J ends were trimmed by 6 bases and 7 bases, with 19 bases remaining between them. The CDR3 is made up of 14 amino acids. CDR1 is SGHTA and CDR2 is FQGNSA in the germline V gene. The CDR3 loop is CASRQTRGVLEQYF. For the CDR3, the DNA is TGTGCCAGCAGACAAACCAGGGGCGTCCTTGAGCAGTACTTC.

The V and J genes are TRBV11-3 and TRBJ2-7; D gene unclear. The CDR3 contains 12 residues. V was shortened by 0 bases and J by 6 bases, with 6 bases between the two germline ends. Germline assignment: CDR1 SGHNT and CDR2 YENEEA. The CDR3 DNA reads TGTGCCAGCAGCTTAGATTTCAGCGAGCAGTACTTC. Residues: CASSLDFSEQYF.

This sequence joins TRBV25-1 and TRBJ2-3; 7 nucleotides line up with TRBD2. CDR1 and CDR2 (germline): MGHDK, SYGVNS. The length of the CDR3 is 13 residues. Trimming at V came to 6 bases and at J to 5 bases, leaving 5 bases not matched to a gene. In DNA, the CDR3 is TGTGCCAGCAGCCGGGACTACGGAGATACGCAGTATTTT. Protein: CASSRDYGDTQYF.

V is TRBV7-2 and J is TRBJ2-7; D is uncertain. The germline V gene has CDR1 SGHTA and CDR2 FQGNSA. The CDR3 is 14 residues long. Trimming shortened V by 1 base and J by 3 bases, and 10 bases separated the two germline ends. This CDR3 is CASSLVPAYYEQYF. The CDR3 nucleotides read TGTGCCAGCAGCTTAGTTCCGGCGTACTACGAGCAGTACTTC.

The V and J genes are TRBV18 and TRBJ1-2; 7 bases align to TRBD1. In germline, CDR1 is KGHSH, CDR2 LQKENI. The V gene end was trimmed by 1 base and the J gene end by 0 bases; junction bases not matched to a gene: 5. CDR3 length: 16 amino acids. The CDR3 coding sequence is TGTGCCAGCTCACCACTCCCGGGACAGTCTAACTATGGCTACACCTTC. This translates into CASSPLPGQSNYGYTF.

The rearrangement joins TRBV19 to TRBJ2-7; TRBD1 aligns across 9 bases. The CDR3 totals 15 residues. Germline V CDR1 and CDR2: LNHDA, SQIVND (reference sequence). V gave up 5 bases and J gave up 3 bases; unmatched junction bases: 8. For the CDR3, the DNA is TGTGCCAGTAGTCCCGGGACAGGGAACAGCTACGAGCAGTACTTC. Protein: CASSPGTGNSYEQYF.

V is TRBV5-4 and J is TRBJ2-7; tentative D call: TRBD2 (6 bases). Germline values: CDR1 SGHNT, CDR2 YYREEE (reference sequence). CDR3 size: 14 residues. The ends were cut back, 0 bases at V and 5 bases at J, with 12 bases in the middle. In nucleotides, the CDR3 is TGTGCCAGCAGCTTGGGTCTATCGGGAGACGAGCAGTACTTC. This encodes CASSLGLSGDEQYF.

The rearrangement links TRBV5-1 to TRBJ2-7; D unresolved. Germline V gives CDR1 SGHRS, CDR2 YFSETQ. V was clipped by 4 bases and J by 7 bases, with 9 bases between them. CDR3 length: 11 amino acids. Written as DNA, the CDR3 is TGCGCCAGCAGCAGCCTGGGGGAGCAGTACTTC. This codes for CASSSLGEQYF.

This chain's CDR3 is CASSAVDEQFF. DNA of the CDR3: TGCGCCAGCAGTGCAGTAGATGAGCAGTTCTTC. This chain joins TRBV10-1 and TRBJ2-1, with D uncertain. V lost 4 bases, J lost 8 bases, and 6 bases lay in between. Germline V gene sequence: CDR1 WNHNN, CDR2 SYGVQD (reference sequence). This CDR3 region has 11 residues.

The gene calls are TRBV2 and TRBJ1-1; possible D gene TRBD1, 5 bases. CDR1 SNHLY and CDR2 FYNNEI come from the germline V gene. The CDR3 loop spans 15 amino acids. The germline V and J ends were trimmed by 2 bases and 1 base, with 11 bases remaining between them. DNA of the CDR3: TGTGCCAGCAGTGAAAGGGGAGGTCCGAACACTGAAGCTTTCTTT. It specifies CASSERGGPNTEAFF.

This clone was found once. The rearrangement joins TRBV7-9 to TRBJ1-2; TRBD1 might be the D (5 bases). Germline CDR1 and CDR2: SEHNR and FQNEAQ (reference sequence). The CDR3 is made up of 15 amino acids. Trimming took off 5 bases at V and 2 bases at J, with 15 bases between the two ends. The CDR3 here is CASSPTAGPNYGYTF. The CDR3 DNA sequence: TGTGCCAGCAGCCCCACGGCGGGGCCGAACTATGGCTACACCTTC.

The CDR3 sequence: CATSRDIWGVNTEAFF. In DNA, the CDR3 is TGTGCCACCAGCAGAGATATTTGGGGGGTAAACACTGAAGCTTTCTTT. V is TRBV15 and J is TRBJ1-1; possibly TRBD1 for D (5 bases). Germline V CDR1 and CDR2: LNHNV, YYDKDF (reference sequence). V dropped 0 bases and J dropped 2 bases, with 13 bases sitting between them. CDR3 length equals 16 residues.

The chain links TRBV7-3 to TRBJ1-2; unclear D gene. The CDR3 has 13 amino acids. Germline-derived CDR1 and CDR2 are SGHTA and FQGTGA. The V gene lost 3 bases and the J gene lost 8 bases, with 13 bases spanning the gap. Written as DNA, the CDR3 is TGTGCCAGCAGCTTTATAGGGTCTGGCGGCTACACCTTC. This encodes CASSFIGSGGYTF.

As to this clone: One end of the junction does not line up with germline, which may come from a read error. J is TRBJ1-2 and V is TRBV5-5; no reliable D call. The CDR3 extends over 15 amino acids. From germline, CDR1 is SGHKS and CDR2 YYEKEE (reference sequence). The CDR3 DNA reads as TGTGCCAGCAGTTTGGCCCCCGCAGCTAACTATGGCTACACCTTC. Protein sequence: CASSLAPAANYGYTF.

A few counts support this clone. The V and J genes are TRBV12-5 and TRBJ1-2; D gene unclear. The CDR3 is made up of 14 amino acids. V lost 2 bases to trimming and J lost 8 bases, with 15 bases between them. CDR1 and CDR2 from the germline V gene are LGHNT and FRNRAP. For the CDR3, the DNA is TGTGCTAGTGGTTTGCCCGGCGTAGCAGTCGGCTACACCTTC. This encodes CASGLPGVAVGYTF.

This sequence joins TRBV6-6 and TRBJ2-7, with D unresolved. Looked up from germline, CDR1 is MNHNY and CDR2 is SVGAGI (reference sequence). The CDR3 sequence is 10 residues long. The V and J ends lost 6 bases and 4 bases respectively, with 4 bases between them. CDR3 region: CASRDYEQYF. The CDR3 DNA sequence: TGTGCCAGCAGGGATTACGAGCAGTACTTC.

With regard to this clone: One end of the junction fails to match germline, which may point to a read error. The CDR3 sequence: CASSLTGSTYTQYF. The CDR3 DNA follows: TGTGCCAGCAGCTTGACAGGGAGCACATATACGCAGTATTTT. The chain joins TRBV11-3 to TRBJ2-3; 7 bases align to TRBD1. There are 14 residues in the CDR3. Germline V gives CDR1 SGHNT, CDR2 YENEEA. The whole variable domain, filled in from reference TRBV11-3 and TRBJ2-3, reads EAGVVQSPRYKIIEKKQPVAFWCNPISGHNTLYWYLQNLGQGPELLIRYENEEAVDDSQLPKDRFSAERLKGVDSTLKIQPAELGDSAVYLCASSLTGSTYTQYFGPGTRLTVL.

The V call is TRBV10-2, the J call TRBJ1-5, with 9 bases that match TRBD1. The CDR3 runs 13 residues. The germline CDR1 and CDR2 sequences are WSHSY and SAAADI. J was trimmed by 7 bases and V by 9 bases; bases with no gene match: 7. The CDR3 loop is CASTGGDLQPQHF. For the CDR3, the DNA is TGCGCCAGTACAGGGGGCGATTTACAGCCCCAGCATTTT.